The 26 T cell receptor beta chains in this list originate from one sample, sequenced in a study of T cells in localized non-small cell lung cancer. Repertoires were generated with immunoSEQ multiplex PCR, while TCRdb's copy carries only in-frame clones and drops some. The sample lists approximately 37,000 clones, approximately 86% occurring once. The sample consisted of peripheral blood, taken before any cancer treatment. Receptor source: a man aged 18 to 55 with stage I lung adenocarcinoma.

V is TRBV30 and J is TRBJ1-4, with 7 nucleotides matching TRBD1. Germline CDR1 GTSNPN, CDR2 SVGIG (reference sequence). This CDR3 spans 14 amino acids. V gave up 0 bases and J gave up 13 bases; unmatched junction bases: 11. The chain's CDR3 is CAWSVPAGGTGLFF. Written as DNA, the CDR3 is TGTGCCTGGAGTGTCCCGGCAGGGGGTACCGGACTGTTTTTT.

The chain carries TRBV7-2 and TRBJ1-6; the match to TRBD1 covers 9 bases. J gave up 10 bases and V 4 bases, and 5 bases lay outside the gene matches. Germline values: CDR1 SGHTA, CDR2 FQGNSA. The CDR3 totals 14 residues. As DNA, the CDR3 is TGTGCCAGCAGCTCCACAGGGGGCGGATCACCCCTCCACTTT. This encodes CASSSTGGGSPLHF.

This chain links TRBV7-2 with TRBJ1-3, with D unclear. V was trimmed by 2 bases and J by 0 bases, leaving 8 bases between them. The CDR3 sequence is 15 residues long. CDR1 is SGHTA, CDR2 FQGNSA, per germline. The CDR3 reads CASSLRLDSGNTIYF. CDR3 in DNA: TGTGCCAGCAGCTTACGATTGGACTCTGGAAACACCATATATTTT.

V gene TRBV10-3 combines with J gene TRBJ2-3, with TRBD2 as a possible D gene (7 bases). The CDR3 contains 16 residues. V was cut by 6 bases and J by 0 bases, with 16 bases left in between. The germline CDR1 and CDR2 sequences are ENHRY and SYGVKD. This chain's CDR3 is CAIRDNRGASTDTQYF. The DNA of the CDR3 is TGTGCCATCAGGGATAACCGGGGGGCTAGCACAGATACGCAGTATTTT.

The sample holds one count of this clone. The chain joins TRBV4-2 to TRBJ2-1; TRBD2 aligns across 15 bases. The trim removed 2 bases at V and 5 bases at J, leaving 7 bases unmatched. The CDR3 is made up of 18 amino acids. Germline V lookup: CDR1 LGHNA, CDR2 YNFKEQ. CDR3 residues: CASSQTGLAGGKNNEQFF. In nucleotides, the CDR3 is TGTGCCAGCAGCCAAACGGGACTAGCGGGGGGCAAAAACAATGAGCAGTTCTTC.

The chain employs TRBV5-6 and TRBJ2-7; 7 nucleotides line up with TRBD1. The germline gives CDR1 SGHDT, CDR2 YYEEEE. This CDR3 contains 13 residues. The V segment lost 3 bases and the J segment 4 bases; nucleotides outside the gene matches: 4. CDR3 DNA: TGTGCCAGCAGCTCGACAGGGAGATACGAGCAGTACTTC. This codes for CASSSTGRYEQYF.

V usage is TRBV5-4 and J usage is TRBJ2-7, with 10 bases identical to TRBD1. V was clipped by 4 bases and J by 2 bases; unmatched bases: 3. The CDR3 length is 14 residues. In germline, CDR1 is SGHNT, CDR2 YYREEE (reference sequence). For the CDR3, the DNA is TGTGCCAGCAGCGCCGGGACAGGGGCCTACGAGCAGTACTTC. The encoded protein is CASSAGTGAYEQYF.

CDR3 in DNA: TGTGCCAGCGGGAGCGGACAGGGCGTCTATGGCTACACCTTC. This translates into CASGSGQGVYGYTF. This chain links TRBV6-5 with TRBJ1-2; 8 nucleotides match TRBD1. The CDR3 extends over 14 amino acids. Losses at the gene ends were 8 bases for V and 4 bases for J; bases not matched to a gene: 9. Germline CDR1 MNHEY, CDR2 SVGAGI.

The chain combines TRBV7-9 with TRBJ2-7, with TRBD1 identical over 8 bases. The length of the CDR3 is 13 residues. The V gene end was trimmed by 5 bases and the J gene end by 2 bases; junction bases not matched to a gene: 2. The germline gives CDR1 SEHNR, CDR2 FQNEAQ (reference sequence). The CDR3 sequence: CASSKDRAYEQYF. The CDR3 DNA reads as TGTGCCAGCAGCAAGGACAGGGCCTACGAGCAGTACTTC.

The chain combines TRBV30 with TRBJ1-1, with 9 nucleotides matching TRBD1. There are 13 residues in the CDR3. Germline assignment: CDR1 GTSNPN and CDR2 SVGIG (reference sequence). CDR3 protein: CASAPGQGFEAFF. The CDR3 DNA reads as TGTGCTTCTGCACCGGGACAGGGATTTGAAGCTTTCTTT. Variable domain in full (rest from reference TRBV30 and TRBJ1-1): SQTIHQWPATLVQPVGSPLSLECTVEGTSNPNLYWYRQAAGRGLQLLFYSVGIGQISSEVPQNLSASRPQDRQFILSSKKLLLSDSGFYLCASAPGQGFEAFFGQGTRLTVV.

The chain combines TRBV7-8 with TRBJ1-2, with 8 nucleotides matching TRBD1. The CDR3 is 15 residues long. V lost 5 bases to trimming and J lost 8 bases; unmatched junction nucleotides: 13. CDR1 is SGHVS, CDR2 FQNEAQ, per germline. CDR3 amino acids: CASSRTTGDSGGYTF. The CDR3, as DNA: TGTGCCAGCAGCCGAACGACAGGGGACTCGGGGGGCTACACCTTC.

The chain combines TRBV5-1 with TRBJ2-6; D gene ambiguous. V dropped 0 bases and J dropped 7 bases, with 5 bases sitting between them. Germline CDR1 and CDR2: SGHRS and YFSETQ. CDR3 length: 13 residues. The CDR3: CASSLDSANVLTF. As DNA, the CDR3 is TGCGCCAGCAGCTTGGATAGCGCCAACGTCCTGACTTTC.

The V call is TRBV9, the J call TRBJ2-3; D remains unclear. V gave up 0 bases and J gave up 4 bases, with 6 bases separating them. The CDR3 runs 13 residues. The germline V gene encodes CDR1 SGDLS and CDR2 YYNGEE. CDR3 in DNA: TGTGCCAGCAGCGTAGGATCCCCAGATACGCAGTATTTT. It is translated as CASSVGSPDTQYF.

The chain links TRBV19 to TRBJ2-6; D gene ambiguous. Germline CDR1 LNHDA, CDR2 SQIVND (reference sequence). V was pared by 5 bases and J by 2 bases, with 13 bases between. The CDR3 has 16 residues. The CDR3 loop is CASSDTYPPGANVLTF. DNA for the CDR3: TGTGCCAGTAGTGACACTTACCCCCCTGGGGCCAACGTCCTGACTTTC.

CDR3 region: CASSYGHPNTEAFF. The CDR3 region has the DNA TGTGCCAGCAGTTACGGGCACCCGAACACTGAAGCTTTCTTT. The V and J genes are TRBV6-6 and TRBJ1-1; no firm D call. The germline V gene has CDR1 MNHNY and CDR2 SVGAGI (reference sequence). This CDR3 is built from 14 residues. V lost 2 bases and J 1 base, leaving 8 bases between the germline ends.

The genes are TRBV25-1 and TRBJ1-2, with 7 bases fitting TRBD1. The CDR3 is made up of 14 amino acids. The J segment lost 7 bases and the V segment lost 8 bases, leaving 13 bases of the junction unmatched. CDR1 is MGHDK and CDR2 is SYGVNS in the germline V gene. In DNA, the CDR3 is TGTGCCAGCTCTTTGGCGGGGCAGGGGGTTGGCTACACCTTC. Translated: CASSLAGQGVGYTF.

V is TRBV27 and J is TRBJ2-2; 10 nucleotides match TRBD1. The CDR3 is 16 residues long. Germline lookup yields CDR1 MNHEY and CDR2 SMNVEV (reference sequence). Germline trimming cut 4 bases from V and 2 bases from J; bases unmatched to any gene: 4. The CDR3 nucleotides read TGTGCCAGCAGTTACGACAGGGGGCGAAACACCGGGGAGCTGTTTTTT. Translation: CASSYDRGRNTGELFF.

This clone was seen only once. The chain has TRBV19 and TRBJ1-5; tentatively, D is TRBD1 (5 bases). This CDR3 contains 14 residues. Germline V gene data show CDR1 as LNHDA and CDR2 as SQIVND (reference sequence). Trimming shortened V by 6 bases and J by 5 bases, and 14 bases separated the two germline ends. CDR3 in DNA: TGTGCCAGTAGAAAGACAGCTCCCGATCAGCCCCAGCATTTT. Encoded protein: CASRKTAPDQPQHF.

In its sample, this clone was seen once. The CDR3 here is CAWSRPGTRTGELFF. The CDR3 DNA reads TGTGCCTGGAGTCGACCCGGGACTCGCACCGGGGAGCTGTTTTTT. The chain uses TRBV30 and TRBJ2-2, with a possible D match to TRBD2 (6 bases). Deletions cut 2 bases from V and 4 bases from J, with 14 bases between. The V gene's germline CDR1 is GTSNPN and CDR2 SVGIG (reference sequence). This CDR3 contains 15 residues.

This clone was counted only a few times. The chain links TRBV9 to TRBJ1-4, with TRBD1 as a possible D gene (6 bases). The CDR3 is made up of 14 amino acids. The ends were cut back, 3 bases at V and 4 bases at J, with 10 bases in the middle. Looked up from germline, CDR1 is SGDLS and CDR2 is YYNGEE. The DNA of the CDR3 is TGTGCCAGCAGCGCTCCAGGGGATAATGAAAAACTGTTTTTT. Translation gives CASSAPGDNEKLFF.

The chain carries TRBV7-9 and TRBJ1-1, with 8 bases aligning to TRBD1. The CDR3 contains 15 residues. J gave up 4 bases and V 7 bases, and 11 bases lay outside the gene matches. CDR1 and CDR2 from the germline V gene are SEHNR and FQNEAQ (reference sequence). The chain's CDR3 is CASKYQAQGGTEAFF. The CDR3 DNA is TGTGCCAGCAAATATCAAGCACAGGGGGGCACTGAAGCTTTCTTT. Full variable domain (remainder filled in from reference TRBV7-9 and TRBJ1-1): DTGVSQNPRHKITKRGQNVTFRCDPISEHNRLYWYRQTLGQGPEFLTYFQNEAQLEKSRLLSDRFSAERPKGSFSTLEIQRTEQGDSAMYLCASKYQAQGGTEAFFGQGTRLTVV.

CDR3 nucleotides: TGCGCCAGCAGCTTAAACTCAGGCACTGAAGCTTTCTTT. Its translation: CASSLNSGTEAFF. J is TRBJ1-1 and V is TRBV5-1; D call uncertain. The CDR3 length is 13 residues. Germline V CDR1 and CDR2: SGHRS, YFSETQ. Deletions cut 2 bases from V and 4 bases from J, with 9 bases between. The entire variable domain, with the rest obtained from reference TRBV5-1 and TRBJ1-1, is as follows: KAGVTQTPRYLIKTRGQQVTLSCSPISGHRSVSWYQQTPGQGLQFLFEYFSETQRNKGNFPGRFSGRQFSNSRSEMNVSTLELGDSALYLCASSLNSGTEAFFGQGTRLTVV.

The chain couples TRBV15 to TRBJ1-1; no clear D. The CDR3 loop spans 14 amino acids. From germline, CDR1 is LNHNV and CDR2 YYDKDF (reference sequence). V gave up 0 bases and J gave up 4 bases, with 9 bases separating them. The CDR3 loop is CATSRESGSTEAFF. The DNA of the CDR3 is TGTGCCACCAGCAGAGAATCCGGCAGCACTGAAGCTTTCTTT.

The V call is TRBV2, the J call TRBJ2-1, with 16 positions matching TRBD2. The trim removed 4 bases at V and 6 bases at J, leaving 9 bases unmatched. This CDR3 has 18 amino acids. Germline assignment: CDR1 SNHLY and CDR2 FYNNEI. CDR3 loop: CASSVRGTSGGGTNEQFF. CDR3 coding DNA: TGTGCCAGCAGTGTCCGTGGGACTAGCGGGGGGGGAACCAATGAGCAGTTCTTC.

This sequence joins TRBV21-1 and TRBJ1-4; TRBD1 is the table's D call and was not checked against the DNA. TRBV21-1 is given as a pseudogene. The CDR3 loop spans 14 amino acids. This CDR3 reads CASSKVKGDEKLFF. CDR3 nucleotides: TGTGCCAGCAGCAAGGTGAAGGGGGATGAAAAACTGTTTTTT.

This chain joins TRBV28 and TRBJ1-1, with 8 bases fitting TRBD1. Losses at the gene ends were 6 bases for V and 8 bases for J; bases not matched to a gene: 8. CDR1 is MDHEN, CDR2 SYDVKM, per germline. This CDR3 is 13 amino acids long. The CDR3 region has the DNA TGTGCCAGCAGGACAGGGGCCCGGGGGGAAGCTTTCTTT. Translated: CASRTGARGEAFF.